The 23 T cell receptor beta chains presented below share a single source sample, sequenced in a study of blood T cell repertoires in COVID-19. Generated by immunoSEQ multiplex PCR, the TCRdb table keeps only in-frame clones and is missing some. Of some 400,000 clones in the sample, more than 65% were seen once. The sequencing sample was made of peripheral blood. Source of these receptors: a human donor with acute or convalescent COVID-19. The donor label of this sample is uncertain.

This rearrangement joins TRBV14 to TRBJ2-2; the match to TRBD2 covers 11 bases. CDR1 SGHDN and CDR2 FVKESK come from the germline V gene. V shed 1 base, J shed 4 bases, and the junction held 5 bases outside the gene matches. This CDR3 has 17 amino acids. The CDR3 is CASSQGRLAGSTGELFF. Here the CDR3 DNA reads TGTGCCAGCAGCCAAGGCAGACTAGCGGGGTCCACCGGGGAGCTGTTTTTT.

This chain connects TRBV20-1 to TRBJ1-2; D perhaps matches TRBD1 (5 bases). Trimming took off 6 bases at V and 10 bases at J, with 15 bases between the two ends. Germline V lookup: CDR1 DFQATT, CDR2 SNEGSKA (reference sequence). CDR3 length: 11 amino acids. CDR3 amino acids: CSATVGGLYTF. In DNA form, the CDR3 reads TGCAGTGCCACCGTGGGGGGACTCTACACCTTC.

The V gene is TRBV10-3, the J gene TRBJ2-3; 12 bases map to TRBD2. The V gene's germline CDR1 is ENHRY and CDR2 SYGVKD. Losses at the gene ends were 0 bases for V and 5 bases for J; bases not matched to a gene: 12. The CDR3 extends over 19 amino acids. CDR3 in amino acids: CAISESVLAGGPFEDTQYF. As DNA, the CDR3 is TGTGCCATCAGTGAGTCGGTTCTAGCGGGGGGGCCATTTGAAGATACGCAGTATTTT.

J is TRBJ2-1 and V is TRBV11-3; 7 bases line up with TRBD1. Losses at the gene ends were 5 bases for V and 6 bases for J; bases not matched to a gene: 7. There are 14 residues in the CDR3. Germline CDR1 is SGHNT and CDR2 is YENEEA. Written as DNA, the CDR3 is TGTGCCAGCAGCCAAAGACAGGGCCTCAATGAGCAGTTCTTC. This encodes CASSQRQGLNEQFF.

The CDR3 reads CASSKSGGVFYEGKQFF. In DNA form, the CDR3 reads TGTGCCAGTAGTAAGTCCGGAGGTGTGTTCTATGAAGGAAAGCAGTTCTTC. The chain uses TRBV19 and TRBJ2-1; D is perhaps TRBD2 (5 bases). The germline gives CDR1 LNHDA, CDR2 SQIVND (reference sequence). CDR3 length: 17 amino acids. The V and J ends lost 4 bases and 11 bases respectively, with 27 bases between them.

The chain couples TRBV6-5 to TRBJ1-6; 8 positions match TRBD1. After removal of 7 bases from V and 8 bases from J, the junction contained 7 bases not matched to a gene. CDR3 length equals 14 residues. CDR1 and CDR2 (germline): MNHEY, SVGAGI. The CDR3 DNA follows: TGTGCCAGCACCAGGGGGCAACTTGATTCACCCCTCCACTTT. Translated, it gives CASTRGQLDSPLHF.

The chain uses TRBV5-1 and TRBJ2-4; 7 positions match TRBD2. With 4 bases clipped from V and 4 bases from J, the junction kept 17 bases outside the gene matches. From germline, CDR1 is SGHRS and CDR2 YFSETQ. The CDR3 contains 18 residues. The CDR3 reads CASSGGRSGTSGKNIQYF. The CDR3 coding sequence is TGCGCCAGCAGCGGAGGAAGGAGCGGGACCTCCGGTAAAAACATTCAGTACTTC.

The V gene is TRBV6-5, the J gene TRBJ2-7, with D perhaps TRBD2 (6 bases). This CDR3 has 15 residues. V dropped 3 bases and J dropped 2 bases, with 14 bases sitting between them. Germline-derived CDR1 and CDR2 are MNHEY and SVGAGI. The CDR3 DNA reads as TGTGCCAGCAGTTATTCCGGGAGTCCTACCTACGAGCAGTACTTC. Protein sequence: CASSYSGSPTYEQYF.

V and J are TRBV6-5 and TRBJ2-1; D not resolved. Trimming shortened V by 6 bases and J by 4 bases, and 4 bases separated the two germline ends. Germline CDR1 MNHEY, CDR2 SVGAGI. The CDR3 sequence is 11 residues long. In DNA form, the CDR3 reads TGTGCCAGCAGCAATTACAATGAGCAGTTCTTC. Translated, it gives CASSNYNEQFF.

V gene TRBV11-2 combines with J gene TRBJ2-5, with 7 bases aligning to TRBD1. The CDR3 extends over 15 amino acids. V lost 5 bases and J lost 1; bases outside the gene matches: 7. The germline V gene has CDR1 SGHAT and CDR2 FQNNGV. Written as DNA, the CDR3 is TGTGCCAGCAGCATATCGGGGACAGTCCAAGAGACCCAGTACTTC. Translating it yields CASSISGTVQETQYF.

The chain is built from TRBV28 and TRBJ2-1; 11 bases line up with TRBD2. Losses at the gene ends were 5 bases for V and 6 bases for J; bases not matched to a gene: 9. Germline CDR1 MDHEN, CDR2 SYDVKM. This CDR3 has 16 residues. CDR3 sequence reads: CASSREPTSGGNEQFF. The CDR3 DNA is TGTGCCAGCAGTCGGGAACCTACTAGCGGGGGCAATGAGCAGTTCTTC.

The rearrangement uses TRBV18 and TRBJ1-3, with TRBD1 identical over 11 bases. V lost 5 bases to trimming and J lost 7 bases; unmatched junction nucleotides: 7. Per the germline V gene, CDR1 is KGHSH and CDR2 is LQKENI. The CDR3 has 15 residues. The CDR3 region is CASSTRTGGANTIYF. The CDR3 nucleotides are TGTGCCAGCTCAACGAGGACAGGGGGCGCGAACACCATATATTTT.

CDR3 DNA: TGTGCCAGCAGCTCGACACCCAACTATGGCTACACCTTC. Its protein is CASSSTPNYGYTF. The chain links TRBV7-9 to TRBJ1-2; no clear D gene. CDR3 length: 13 residues. Deletions cut 4 bases from V and 2 bases from J, with 8 bases between. Germline V gene lookup returns CDR1 SEHNR and CDR2 FQNEAQ (reference sequence).

The gene calls are TRBV7-2 and TRBJ1-2; possibly TRBD1 for D (5 bases). Germline V gene sequence: CDR1 SGHTA, CDR2 FQGNSA. The CDR3 is made up of 13 amino acids. The ends were cut back, 1 base at V and 7 bases at J, with 10 bases in the middle. This chain's CDR3 is CASSLGQGSGYTF. In nucleotides, the CDR3 is TGTGCCAGCAGCTTAGGGCAGGGCTCTGGCTACACCTTC.

The genes are TRBV7-9 and TRBJ1-2, with 10 bases that match TRBD1. This CDR3 is 13 amino acids long. V lost 6 bases, J lost 3 bases, and 1 base stayed unmatched. CDR1 is SEHNR, CDR2 FQNEAQ, per germline (reference sequence). This CDR3 is CASRTGGDYGYTF. The CDR3 DNA reads TGTGCCAGCAGGACAGGGGGCGACTATGGCTACACCTTC.

The V call is TRBV12-3 or TRBV12-4, the J call TRBJ1-1; D might be TRBD1 (5 bases). The CDR3 consists of 11 residues. V was cut by 6 bases and J by 8 bases, with 10 bases left in between. The CDR3 is CASRLTVEAFF. CDR3 sequence (DNA): TGTGCCAGCAGGCTGACAGTCGAAGCTTTCTTT.

Comments on this clone: The sample holds other DNA sequences that translate to the same CDR3. The J gene is TRBJ1-1, the V gene TRBV7-9; no clear D gene. Germline-derived CDR1 and CDR2 are SEHNR and FQNEAQ (reference sequence). Trimming stripped 2 bases from V and 2 bases from J, with 3 bases between. There are 12 residues in the CDR3. CDR3 residues: CASSLQNTEAFF. The CDR3, as DNA: TGTGCCAGCAGCTTACAAAACACTGAAGCTTTCTTT. Full variable domain (missing parts from reference TRBV7-9 and TRBJ1-1): DTGVSQNPRHKITKRGQNVTFRCDPISEHNRLYWYRQTLGQGPEFLTYFQNEAQLEKSRLLSDRFSAERPKGSFSTLEIQRTEQGDSAMYLCASSLQNTEAFFGQGTRLTVV.

V usage is TRBV6-5 and J usage is TRBJ1-2; 8 bases agree with TRBD1. V was clipped by 4 bases and J by 3 bases; unmatched bases: 1. CDR1 is MNHEY and CDR2 is SVGAGI in the germline V gene. This CDR3 comprises 13 residues. The CDR3 protein is CASSWTGHYGYTF. The CDR3 bases are TGTGCCAGCAGTTGGACAGGGCACTATGGCTACACCTTC.

This clone came up a few times. Compared with germline, one end of the junction differs, possibly owing to a read error. The V call is TRBV5-4, the J call TRBJ2-3, with D unresolved. The germline gives CDR1 SGHNT, CDR2 YYREEE (reference sequence). This CDR3 contains 15 residues. In DNA, the CDR3 is TGTGCCAGCAGCTTGAACGCCTGGAGCACGGATACGCAGTATTTT. The encoded protein is CASSLNAWSTDTQYF.

V and J are TRBV29-1 and TRBJ1-1; D not certain. Germline V lookup: CDR1 SQVTM, CDR2 ANQGSEA. V was shortened by 4 bases and J by 5 bases, with 11 bases between the two germline ends. The CDR3 covers 12 residues. The DNA of the CDR3 is TGCAGCGTTGCTGAGACTTGGACTGAAGCTTTCTTT. It yields the protein CSVAETWTEAFF.

The chain is built from TRBV3-1 (or the pseudogene TRBV3-2) and TRBJ2-2; the D gene is possibly TRBD2 (5 bases). Germline V gives CDR1 LGHDT, CDR2 YNNKEL (reference sequence). This CDR3 has 14 residues. The germline V and J ends were trimmed by 6 bases and 6 bases, with 14 bases remaining between them. The CDR3: CASRVQGGSGELFF. As DNA, the CDR3 is TGTGCCAGCAGGGTCCAAGGCGGGTCCGGGGAGCTGTTTTTT.

On this clone itself: This specimen includes other DNA sequences encoding the same CDR3. The chain couples TRBV4-2 to TRBJ2-1; 13 bases map to TRBD2. The CDR3 has 16 residues. Germline loops: CDR1 LGHNA, CDR2 YNFKEQ. Unmatched junction bases numbered 0, after V lost 0 bases and J lost 4 bases. CDR3 bases: TGTGCCAGCAGCCAAGAACTAGCGGGGGGGTACAATGAGCAGTTCTTC. Translating gives CASSQELAGGYNEQFF.

This chain connects TRBV7-2 to TRBJ1-3; D is perhaps TRBD1 (5 bases). With 1 base removed from V and 3 bases from J, the gap between germline ends came to 7 bases. The CDR3 consists of 14 residues. CDR1 SGHTA and CDR2 FQGNSA come from the germline V gene. Here the CDR3 reads CASSLGGVGNTIYF. CDR3 nucleotide sequence: TGTGCCAGCAGCTTAGGGGGCGTTGGAAACACCATATATTTT.